The source of this T cell receptor beta chain is a study of T-cell memory formation after mild COVID-19. This clonotype occurred a few times. Its target is not known. Trimming removed 7 bases at V and 5 bases at J, with 16 bases between. CDR3 length: 14 amino acids. Per the germline V gene, CDR1 is MNHNY and CDR2 is SVGAGI (reference sequence). From the 5' RACE reads, TCRdb called clonotypes with MiXCR, one entry per CDR3 protein. This table has 210,000 or so distinct CDR3 sequences, over 9.5% appearing once. Points from the study as a whole: The main location of contracting CD4+ clones was CM and EM, and that of contracting CD8+ clones was EMRA.

The origin of this receptor is a man aged 18 to 29 who had mild COVID-19 (a few samples of this study predate the infection). Cell type and time point are not known. The V call is TRBV6-6, the J call TRBJ2-3; no reliable D call. Sequencing was done on a sample of PBMCs or a T cell subset sorted from them (not recorded which). The CDR3 nucleotides are TGTGCCAGCACCCCCGTTCAGGTCCTAGATACGCAGTATTTT. This codes for CASTPVQVLDTQYF.